One and the same sample provided the 8 T cell receptor beta chains below, sequenced in a study of cytomegalovirus exposure and HLA in healthy donors. The primer mix had 60 Vbeta and 13 Jbeta primers. The assay was immunoSEQ multiplex PCR, and TCRdb's table has in-frame clones only and misses some. The data show 160,000 or so clones, with around four fifths seen just once and 1.9% held by the top ten. The sequencing sample was made of PBMCs. These receptor sequences come from a man younger than 30 in good health and CMV-seronegative.

The chain is built from TRBV30 and TRBJ1-6; 7 nucleotides match TRBD1. This CDR3 has 16 amino acids. Germline-derived CDR1 and CDR2 are GTSNPN and SVGIG (reference sequence). The CDR3 DNA sequence: TGTGCGCGGGGTTCTCGTCAGGACAGGAGAGTTTCACCCCTCCACTTT. Its protein product is CARGSRQDRRVSPLHF.

CDR3 region: CASTPHRETNYGYTF. DNA for the CDR3: TGTGCCAGCACCCCTCACAGGGAAACTAACTATGGCTACACCTTC. The rearrangement joins TRBV27 to TRBJ1-2; tentative D call: TRBD1 (6 bases). Germline CDR1 is MNHEY and CDR2 is SMNVEV (reference sequence). V lost 7 bases and J lost 0, with 15 bases in between. This CDR3 contains 15 residues.

The chain links TRBV18 to TRBJ1-1; the D gene is possibly TRBD1 (6 bases). Per the germline V gene, CDR1 is KGHSH and CDR2 is LQKENI. Trimming shortened V by 1 base and J by 2 bases, and 14 bases separated the two germline ends. CDR3 length equals 16 residues. The CDR3 nucleotides read TGTGCCAGCTCACCACTCGCAGGGGTCACAAACACTGAAGCTTTCTTT. This codes for CASSPLAGVTNTEAFF.

V and J are TRBV7-2 and TRBJ1-5; TRBD1 is a possible D gene (6 bases). Germline V gene sequence: CDR1 SGHTA, CDR2 FQGNSA. Trimming took off 5 bases at V and 7 bases at J, with 15 bases between the two ends. The CDR3 contains 14 residues. This chain's CDR3 is CASSLTGSGQPQHF. DNA for the CDR3: TGTGCCAGCAGCCTAACAGGGTCGGGGCAGCCCCAGCATTTT.

The chain has TRBV28 and TRBJ1-2; 7 bases match TRBD1. The J segment lost 4 bases and the V segment lost 4 bases, leaving 0 bases of the junction unmatched. This CDR3 has 12 amino acids. Germline lookup yields CDR1 MDHEN and CDR2 SYDVKM. CDR3 loop: CASSSGGYGYTF. In DNA form, the CDR3 reads TGTGCCAGCAGTTCAGGGGGCTATGGCTACACCTTC.

V usage is TRBV5-5 and J usage is TRBJ2-7, with D perhaps TRBD1 (8 bases). V gave up 4 bases and J gave up 7 bases, with 21 bases separating them. Germline-derived CDR1 and CDR2 are SGHKS and YYEKEE (reference sequence). This CDR3 has 15 residues. This chain's CDR3 is CASSPRQGTTLEQYF. The CDR3 DNA reads TGTGCCAGCAGCCCCAGACAGGGGACTACGTTGGAGCAGTACTTC.

This clone was observed a few times. This chain joins TRBV5-6 and TRBJ2-2; TRBD1 matches 9 bases. With V trimmed by 3 bases and J by 2 bases, 2 bases remained unmatched. The V gene's germline CDR1 is SGHDT and CDR2 YYEEEE. The CDR3 covers 15 residues. CDR3 sequence (DNA): TGTGCCAGCAGCTGGGGACAGGGAAACACCGGGGAGCTGTTTTTT. Translated, it gives CASSWGQGNTGELFF.

The chain couples TRBV7-2 to TRBJ2-7; 8 bases agree with TRBD2. TRBJ2-5 matches the DNA end more closely, so the J call is doubtful. CDR3 length: 15 residues. Germline V gives CDR1 SGHTA, CDR2 FQGNSA. CDR3 DNA: TGTGCCAGCAGCTTGAGAACTAGCGGTATAGGGACCCAGTACTTC. Residues: CASSLRTSGIGTQYF.